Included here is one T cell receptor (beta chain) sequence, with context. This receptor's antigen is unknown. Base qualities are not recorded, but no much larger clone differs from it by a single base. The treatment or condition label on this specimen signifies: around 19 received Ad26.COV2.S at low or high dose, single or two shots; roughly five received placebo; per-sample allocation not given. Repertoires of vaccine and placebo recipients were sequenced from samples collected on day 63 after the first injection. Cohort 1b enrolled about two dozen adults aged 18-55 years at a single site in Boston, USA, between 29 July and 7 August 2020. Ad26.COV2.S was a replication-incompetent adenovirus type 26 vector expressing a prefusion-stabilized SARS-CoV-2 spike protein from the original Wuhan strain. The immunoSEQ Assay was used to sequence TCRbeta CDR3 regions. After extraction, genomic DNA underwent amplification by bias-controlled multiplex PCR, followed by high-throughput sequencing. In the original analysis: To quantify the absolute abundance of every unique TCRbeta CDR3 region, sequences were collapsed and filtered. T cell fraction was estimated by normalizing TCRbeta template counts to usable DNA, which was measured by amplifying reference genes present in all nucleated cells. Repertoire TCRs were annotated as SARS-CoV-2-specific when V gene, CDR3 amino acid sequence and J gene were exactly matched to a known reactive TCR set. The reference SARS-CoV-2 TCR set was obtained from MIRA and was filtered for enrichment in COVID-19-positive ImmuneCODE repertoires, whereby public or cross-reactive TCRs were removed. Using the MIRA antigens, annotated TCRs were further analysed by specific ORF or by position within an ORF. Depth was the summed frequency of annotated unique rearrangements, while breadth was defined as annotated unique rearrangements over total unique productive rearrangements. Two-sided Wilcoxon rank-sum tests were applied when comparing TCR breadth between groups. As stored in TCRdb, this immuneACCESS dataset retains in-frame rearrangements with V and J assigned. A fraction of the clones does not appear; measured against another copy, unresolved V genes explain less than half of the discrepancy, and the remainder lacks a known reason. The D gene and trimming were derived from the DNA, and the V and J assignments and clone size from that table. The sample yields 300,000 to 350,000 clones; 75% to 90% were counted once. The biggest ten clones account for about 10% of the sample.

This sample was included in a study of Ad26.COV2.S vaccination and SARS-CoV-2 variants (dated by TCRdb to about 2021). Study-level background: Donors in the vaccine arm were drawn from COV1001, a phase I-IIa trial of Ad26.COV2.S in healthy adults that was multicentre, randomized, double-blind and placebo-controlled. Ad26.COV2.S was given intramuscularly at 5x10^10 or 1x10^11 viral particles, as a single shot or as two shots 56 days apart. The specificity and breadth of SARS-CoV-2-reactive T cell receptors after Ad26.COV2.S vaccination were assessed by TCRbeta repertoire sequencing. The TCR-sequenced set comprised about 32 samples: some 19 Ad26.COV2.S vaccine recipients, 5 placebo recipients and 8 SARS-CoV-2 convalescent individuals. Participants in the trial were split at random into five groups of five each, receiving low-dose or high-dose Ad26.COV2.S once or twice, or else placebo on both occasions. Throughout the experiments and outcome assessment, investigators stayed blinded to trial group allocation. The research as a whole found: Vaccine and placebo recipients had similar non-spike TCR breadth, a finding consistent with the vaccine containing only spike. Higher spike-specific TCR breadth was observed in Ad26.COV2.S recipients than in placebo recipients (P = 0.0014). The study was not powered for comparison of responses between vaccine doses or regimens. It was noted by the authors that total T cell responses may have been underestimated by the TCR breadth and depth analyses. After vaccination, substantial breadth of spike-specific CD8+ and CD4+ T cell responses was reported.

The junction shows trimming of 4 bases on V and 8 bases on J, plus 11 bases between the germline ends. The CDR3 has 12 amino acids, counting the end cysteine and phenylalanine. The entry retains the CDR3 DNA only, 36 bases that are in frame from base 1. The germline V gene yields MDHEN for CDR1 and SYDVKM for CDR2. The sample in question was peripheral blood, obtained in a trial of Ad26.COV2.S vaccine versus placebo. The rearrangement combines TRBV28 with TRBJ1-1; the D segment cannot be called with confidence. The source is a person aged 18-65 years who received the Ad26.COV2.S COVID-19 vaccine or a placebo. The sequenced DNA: TGTGCCAGCAGTTCTGAGACGGGAGAAGCTTTCTTT. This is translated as CASSSETGEAFF.